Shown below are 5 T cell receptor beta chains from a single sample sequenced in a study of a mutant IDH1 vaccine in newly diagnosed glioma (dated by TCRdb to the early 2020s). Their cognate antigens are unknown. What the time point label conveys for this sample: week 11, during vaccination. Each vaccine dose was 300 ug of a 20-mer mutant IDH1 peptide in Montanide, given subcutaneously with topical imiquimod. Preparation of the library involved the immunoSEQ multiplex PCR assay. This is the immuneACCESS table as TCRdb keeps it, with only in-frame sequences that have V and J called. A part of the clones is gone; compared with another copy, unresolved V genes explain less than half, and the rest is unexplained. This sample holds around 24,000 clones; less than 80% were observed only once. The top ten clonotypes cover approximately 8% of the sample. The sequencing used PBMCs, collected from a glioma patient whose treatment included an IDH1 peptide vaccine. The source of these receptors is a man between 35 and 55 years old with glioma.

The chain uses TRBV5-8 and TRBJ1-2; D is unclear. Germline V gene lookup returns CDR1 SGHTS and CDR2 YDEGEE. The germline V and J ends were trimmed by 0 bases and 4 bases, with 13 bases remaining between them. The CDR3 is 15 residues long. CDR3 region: CASSLVAVRGYGYTF. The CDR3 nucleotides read TGTGCCAGCAGCTTGGTGGCAGTTCGAGGCTATGGCTACACCTTC.

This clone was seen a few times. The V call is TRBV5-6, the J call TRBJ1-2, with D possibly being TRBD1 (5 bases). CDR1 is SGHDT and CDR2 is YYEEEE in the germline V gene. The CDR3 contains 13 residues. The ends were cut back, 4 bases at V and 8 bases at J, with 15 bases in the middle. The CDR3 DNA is TGTGCCAGCAGCGGAGGGGCCTCCTTGGGCTACACCTTC. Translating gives CASSGGASLGYTF.

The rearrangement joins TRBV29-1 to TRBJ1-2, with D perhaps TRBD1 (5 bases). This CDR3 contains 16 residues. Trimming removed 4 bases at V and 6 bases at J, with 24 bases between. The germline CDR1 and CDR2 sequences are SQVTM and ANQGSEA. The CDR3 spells CSVGDYWTFSGDGYTF. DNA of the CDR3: TGCAGCGTTGGCGACTACTGGACATTTTCGGGAGATGGCTACACCTTC. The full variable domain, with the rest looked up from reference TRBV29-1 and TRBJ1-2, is SAVISQKPSRDICQRGTSLTIQCQVDSQVTMMFWYRQQPGQSLTLIATANQGSEATYESGFVIDKFPISRPNLTFSTLTVSNMSPEDSSIYLCSVGDYWTFSGDGYTFGSGTRLTVV.

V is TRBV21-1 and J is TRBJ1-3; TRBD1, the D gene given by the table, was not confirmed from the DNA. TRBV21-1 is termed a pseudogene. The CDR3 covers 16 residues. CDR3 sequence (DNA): TGTGCCAGCAGACCCGGGACAGGGGAGTCCCGAAACACCATATATTTT. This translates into CASRPGTGESRNTIYF.

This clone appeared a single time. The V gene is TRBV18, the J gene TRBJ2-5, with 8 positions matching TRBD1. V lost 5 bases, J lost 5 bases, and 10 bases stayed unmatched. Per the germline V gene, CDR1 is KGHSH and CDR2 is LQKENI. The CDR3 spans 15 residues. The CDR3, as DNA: TGTGCCAGCTCAGGTGGACAGGGTACATTGGAGACCCAGTACTTC. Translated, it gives CASSGGQGTLETQYF.